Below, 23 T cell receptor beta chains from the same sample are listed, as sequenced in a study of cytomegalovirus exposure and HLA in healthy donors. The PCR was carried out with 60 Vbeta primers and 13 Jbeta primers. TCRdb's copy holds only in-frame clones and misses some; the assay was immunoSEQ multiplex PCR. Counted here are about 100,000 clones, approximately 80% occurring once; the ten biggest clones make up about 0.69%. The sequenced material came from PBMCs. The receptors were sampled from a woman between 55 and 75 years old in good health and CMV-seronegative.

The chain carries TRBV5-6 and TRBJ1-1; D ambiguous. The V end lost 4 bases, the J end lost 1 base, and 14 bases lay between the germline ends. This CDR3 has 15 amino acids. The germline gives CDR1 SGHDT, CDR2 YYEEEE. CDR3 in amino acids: CASSLDLGRNTEAFF. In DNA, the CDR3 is TGTGCCAGCAGCCTAGATCTTGGCAGGAACACTGAAGCTTTCTTT.

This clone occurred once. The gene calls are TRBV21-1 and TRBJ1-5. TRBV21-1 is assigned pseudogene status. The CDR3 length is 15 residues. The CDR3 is CASTPRVISNQPQHF. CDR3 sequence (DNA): TGTGCCAGCACCCCTCGAGTTATTAGCAATCAGCCCCAGCATTTT.

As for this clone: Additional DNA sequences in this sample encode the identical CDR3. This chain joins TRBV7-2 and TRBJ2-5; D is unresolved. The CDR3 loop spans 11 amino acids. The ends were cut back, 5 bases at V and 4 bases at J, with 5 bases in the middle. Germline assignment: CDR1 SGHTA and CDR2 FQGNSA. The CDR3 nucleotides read TGTGCCAGCAGCCCGGGAGAGACCCAGTACTTC. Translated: CASSPGETQYF.

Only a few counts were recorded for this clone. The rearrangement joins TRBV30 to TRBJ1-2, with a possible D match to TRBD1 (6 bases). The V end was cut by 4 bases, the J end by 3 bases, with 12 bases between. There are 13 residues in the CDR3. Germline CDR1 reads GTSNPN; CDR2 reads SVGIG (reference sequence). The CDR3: CAWTPGAHYGYTF. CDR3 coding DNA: TGTGCCTGGACCCCAGGGGCCCACTATGGCTACACCTTC.

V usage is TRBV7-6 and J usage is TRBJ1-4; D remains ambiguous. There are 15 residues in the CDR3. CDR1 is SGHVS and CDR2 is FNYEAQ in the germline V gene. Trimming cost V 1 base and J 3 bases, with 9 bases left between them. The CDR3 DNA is TGTGCCAGCAGCTTAGTCCCGAACTCTAATGAAAAACTGTTTTTT. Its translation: CASSLVPNSNEKLFF.

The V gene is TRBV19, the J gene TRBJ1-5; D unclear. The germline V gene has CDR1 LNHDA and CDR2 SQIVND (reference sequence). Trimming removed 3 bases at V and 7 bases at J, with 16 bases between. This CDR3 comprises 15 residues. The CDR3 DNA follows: TGTGCCAGTAGTATGTCAGGACTCCTGATACAGCCCCAGCATTTT. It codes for CASSMSGLLIQPQHF.

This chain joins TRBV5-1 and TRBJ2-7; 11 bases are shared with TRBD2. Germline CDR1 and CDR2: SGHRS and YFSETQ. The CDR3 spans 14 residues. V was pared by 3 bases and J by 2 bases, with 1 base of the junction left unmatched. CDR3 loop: CASSSTSGTYEQYF. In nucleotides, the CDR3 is TGCGCCAGCAGCTCGACTAGCGGGACCTACGAGCAGTACTTC.

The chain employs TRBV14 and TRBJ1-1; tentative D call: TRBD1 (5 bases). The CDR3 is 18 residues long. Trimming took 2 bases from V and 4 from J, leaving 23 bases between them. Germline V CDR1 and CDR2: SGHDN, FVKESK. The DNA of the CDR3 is TGTGCCAGCAGCCAACTCTACGGACTAAATTGGGGGGGCACTGAAGCTTTCTTT. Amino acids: CASSQLYGLNWGGTEAFF.

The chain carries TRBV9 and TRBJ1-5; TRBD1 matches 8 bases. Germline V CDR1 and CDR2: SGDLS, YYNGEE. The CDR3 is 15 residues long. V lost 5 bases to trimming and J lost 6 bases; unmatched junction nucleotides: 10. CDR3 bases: TGTGCCAGCAGTGGAAATGGACAGGGAGGTCAGCCCCAGCATTTT. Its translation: CASSGNGQGGQPQHF.

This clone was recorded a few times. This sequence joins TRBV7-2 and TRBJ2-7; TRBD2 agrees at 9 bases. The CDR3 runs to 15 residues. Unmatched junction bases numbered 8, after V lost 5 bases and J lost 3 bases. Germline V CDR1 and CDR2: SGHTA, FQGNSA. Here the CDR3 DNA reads TGTGCCAGCAGCAAGAGCGGGGGGCCTGGCTACGAGCAGTACTTC. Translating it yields CASSKSGGPGYEQYF.

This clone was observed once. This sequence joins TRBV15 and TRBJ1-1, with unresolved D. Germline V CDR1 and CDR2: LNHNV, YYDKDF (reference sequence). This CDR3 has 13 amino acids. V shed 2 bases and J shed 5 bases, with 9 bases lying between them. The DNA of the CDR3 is TGTGCCACCAGCAGATTAACCGGGACTGAAGCTTTCTTT. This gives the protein CATSRLTGTEAFF.

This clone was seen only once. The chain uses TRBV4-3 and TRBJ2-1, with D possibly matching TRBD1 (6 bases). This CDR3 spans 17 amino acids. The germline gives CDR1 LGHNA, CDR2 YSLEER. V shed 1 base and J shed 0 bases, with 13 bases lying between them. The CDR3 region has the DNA TGCGCCAGCAGCCAAGCAACCGGGACACCCTCCTACAATGAGCAGTTCTTC. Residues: CASSQATGTPSYNEQFF.

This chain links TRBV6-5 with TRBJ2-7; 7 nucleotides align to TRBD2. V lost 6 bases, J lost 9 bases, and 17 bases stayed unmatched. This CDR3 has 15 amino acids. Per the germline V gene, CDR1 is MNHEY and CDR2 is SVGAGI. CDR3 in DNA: TGTGCCAGCAGCGGGACCGGGACTATACCCTCCGCGCAGTACTTC. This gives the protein CASSGTGTIPSAQYF.

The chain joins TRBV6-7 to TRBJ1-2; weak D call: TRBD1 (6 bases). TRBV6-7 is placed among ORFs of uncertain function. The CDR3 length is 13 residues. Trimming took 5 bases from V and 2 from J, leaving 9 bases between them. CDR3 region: CASSSQGNYGYTF. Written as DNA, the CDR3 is TGTGCCAGCAGTAGTCAGGGGAACTATGGCTACACCTTC.

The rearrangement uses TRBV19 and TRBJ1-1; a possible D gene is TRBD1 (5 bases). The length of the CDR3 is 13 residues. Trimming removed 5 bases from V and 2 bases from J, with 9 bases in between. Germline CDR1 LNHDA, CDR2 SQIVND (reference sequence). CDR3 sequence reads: CASSRRDNTEAFF. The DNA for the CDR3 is TGTGCCAGTAGTCGCAGGGATAACACTGAAGCTTTCTTT.

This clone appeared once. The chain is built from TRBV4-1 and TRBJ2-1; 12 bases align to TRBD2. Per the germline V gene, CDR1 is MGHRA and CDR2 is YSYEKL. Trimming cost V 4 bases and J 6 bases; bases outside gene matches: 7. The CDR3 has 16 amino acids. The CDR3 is CASSPPGTSGRNEQFF. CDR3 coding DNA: TGCGCCAGCAGCCCCCCCGGGACTAGCGGGCGCAATGAGCAGTTCTTC.

The CDR3 sequence: CASSPRDREETQYF. The CDR3 region has the DNA TGTGCCAGCAGCCCCCGGGACAGGGAAGAGACCCAGTACTTC. V is TRBV7-2 and J is TRBJ2-5, with TRBD1 matching over 9 bases. Trimming cost V 5 bases and J 3 bases; bases outside gene matches: 4. The CDR3 has 14 residues. Per germline, CDR1 SGHTA and CDR2 FQGNSA.

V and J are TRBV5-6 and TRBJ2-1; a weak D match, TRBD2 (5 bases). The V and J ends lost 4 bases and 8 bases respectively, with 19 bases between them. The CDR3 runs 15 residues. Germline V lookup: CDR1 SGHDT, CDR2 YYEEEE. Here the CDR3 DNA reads TGTGCCAGCAGCCCCACGGCAAGCGGACCTGATGAGCAGTTCTTC. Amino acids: CASSPTASGPDEQFF.

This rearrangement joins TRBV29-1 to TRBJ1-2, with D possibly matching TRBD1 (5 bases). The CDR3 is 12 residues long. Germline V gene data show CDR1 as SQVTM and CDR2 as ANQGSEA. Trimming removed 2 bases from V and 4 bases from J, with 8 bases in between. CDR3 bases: TGCAGCGTTGAATCCGGGGGCTATGGCTACACCTTC. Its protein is CSVESGGYGYTF.

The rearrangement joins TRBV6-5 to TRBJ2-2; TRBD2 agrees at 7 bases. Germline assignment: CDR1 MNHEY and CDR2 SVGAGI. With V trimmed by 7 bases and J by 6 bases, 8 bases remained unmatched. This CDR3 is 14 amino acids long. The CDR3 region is CASTRTRSPGELFF. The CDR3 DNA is TGTGCCAGCACCAGGACTAGGAGCCCCGGGGAGCTGTTTTTT.

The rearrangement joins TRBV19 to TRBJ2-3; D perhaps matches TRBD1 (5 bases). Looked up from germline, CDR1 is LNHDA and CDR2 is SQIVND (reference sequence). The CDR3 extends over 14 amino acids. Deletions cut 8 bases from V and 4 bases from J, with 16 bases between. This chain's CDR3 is CASSFQGQSDTQYF. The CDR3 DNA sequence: TGTGCCAGTTCTTTCCAGGGCCAGTCAGATACGCAGTATTTT. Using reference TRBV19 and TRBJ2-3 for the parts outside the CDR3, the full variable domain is DGGITQSPKYLFRKEGQNVTLSCEQNLNHDAMYWYRQDPGQGLRLIYYSQIVNDFQKGDIAEGYSVSREKKESFPLTVTSAQKNPTAFYLCASSFQGQSDTQYFGPGTRLTVL.

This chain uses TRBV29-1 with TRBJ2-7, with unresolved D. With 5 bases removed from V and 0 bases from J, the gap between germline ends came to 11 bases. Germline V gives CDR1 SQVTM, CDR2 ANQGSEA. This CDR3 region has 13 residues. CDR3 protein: CSVRAPSSYEQYF. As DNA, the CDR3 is TGCAGCGTTCGAGCGCCAAGCTCCTACGAGCAGTACTTC.

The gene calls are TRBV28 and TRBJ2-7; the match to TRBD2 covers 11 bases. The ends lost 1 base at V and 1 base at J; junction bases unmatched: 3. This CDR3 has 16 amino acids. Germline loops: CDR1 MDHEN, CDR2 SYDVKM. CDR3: CASSLSGTSGSYEQYF. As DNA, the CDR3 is TGTGCCAGCAGTTTATCGGGGACTAGCGGATCCTACGAGCAGTACTTC.